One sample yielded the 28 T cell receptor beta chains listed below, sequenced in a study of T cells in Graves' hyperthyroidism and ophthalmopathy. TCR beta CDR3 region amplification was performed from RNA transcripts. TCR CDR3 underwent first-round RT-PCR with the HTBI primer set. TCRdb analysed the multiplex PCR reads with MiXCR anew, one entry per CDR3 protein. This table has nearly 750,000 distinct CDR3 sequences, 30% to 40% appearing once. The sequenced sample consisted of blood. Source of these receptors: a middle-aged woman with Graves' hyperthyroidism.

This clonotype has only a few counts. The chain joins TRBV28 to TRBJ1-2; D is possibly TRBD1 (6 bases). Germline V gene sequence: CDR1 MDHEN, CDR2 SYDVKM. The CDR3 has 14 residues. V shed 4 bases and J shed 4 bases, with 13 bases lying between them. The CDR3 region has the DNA TGTGCCAGCAGTTACCAGGGGACGTTCTATGGCTACACCTTC. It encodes CASSYQGTFYGYTF.

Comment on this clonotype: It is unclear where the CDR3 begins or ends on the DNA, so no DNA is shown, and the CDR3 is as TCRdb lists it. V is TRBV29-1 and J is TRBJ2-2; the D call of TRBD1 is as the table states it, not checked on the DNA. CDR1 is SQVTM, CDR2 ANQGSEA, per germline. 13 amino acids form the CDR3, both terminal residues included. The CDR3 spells CSVGQGNTGELSW.

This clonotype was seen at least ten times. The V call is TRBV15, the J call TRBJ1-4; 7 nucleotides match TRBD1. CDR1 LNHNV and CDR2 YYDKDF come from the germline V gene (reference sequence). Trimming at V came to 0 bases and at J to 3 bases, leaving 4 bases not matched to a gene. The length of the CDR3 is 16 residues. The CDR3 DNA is TGTGCCACCAGCAGAGATCGGGACAGACCTAATGAAAAACTGTTTTTT. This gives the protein CATSRDRDRPNEKLFF.

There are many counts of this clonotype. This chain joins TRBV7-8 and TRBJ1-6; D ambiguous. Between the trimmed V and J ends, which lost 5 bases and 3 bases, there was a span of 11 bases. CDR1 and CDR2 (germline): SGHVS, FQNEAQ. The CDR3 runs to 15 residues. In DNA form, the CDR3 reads TGTGCCAGCAGCCCGTTCACACTCTATAATTCACCCCTCCACTTT. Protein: CASSPFTLYNSPLHF.

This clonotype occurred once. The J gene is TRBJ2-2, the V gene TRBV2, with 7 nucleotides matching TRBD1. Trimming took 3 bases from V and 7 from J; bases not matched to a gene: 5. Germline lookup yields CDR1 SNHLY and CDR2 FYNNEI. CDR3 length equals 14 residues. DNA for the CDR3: TGTGCCAGCAGTGAGACAGGGTCGATCGGGGAGCTGTTTTTT. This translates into CASSETGSIGELFF.

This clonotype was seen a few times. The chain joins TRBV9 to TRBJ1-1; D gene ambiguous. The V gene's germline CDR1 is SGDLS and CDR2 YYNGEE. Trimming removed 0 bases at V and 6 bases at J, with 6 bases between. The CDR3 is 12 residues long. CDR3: CASSVEEAEAFF. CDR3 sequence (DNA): TGTGCCAGCAGCGTAGAGGAGGCTGAAGCTTTCTTT. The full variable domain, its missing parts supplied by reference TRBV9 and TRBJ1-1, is DSGVTQTPKHLITATGQRVTLRCSPRSGDLSVYWYQQSLDQGLQFLIQYYNGEERAKGNILERFSAQQFPDLHSELNLSSLELGDSALYFCASSVEEAEAFFGQGTRLTVV.

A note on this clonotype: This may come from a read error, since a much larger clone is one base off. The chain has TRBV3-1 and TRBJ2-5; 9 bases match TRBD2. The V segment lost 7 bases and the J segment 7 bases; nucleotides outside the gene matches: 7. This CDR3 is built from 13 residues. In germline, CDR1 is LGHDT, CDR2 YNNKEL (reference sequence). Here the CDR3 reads CASTPSGTGTQYF. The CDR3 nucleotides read TGTGCCAGCACCCCTAGCGGGACGGGGACCCAGTACTTC.

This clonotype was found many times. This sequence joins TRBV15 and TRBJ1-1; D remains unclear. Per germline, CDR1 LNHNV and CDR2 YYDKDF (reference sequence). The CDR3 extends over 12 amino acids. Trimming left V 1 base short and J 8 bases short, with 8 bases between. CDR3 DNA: TGTGCCACCAGCAGAGCCTCCGGGGAAGCTTTCTTT. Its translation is CATSRASGEAFF.

The CDR3 spells CAISDPPGGMNTGELFF. The CDR3 coding sequence is TGTGCCATCAGTGACCCACCGGGCGGGATGAACACCGGGGAGCTGTTTTTT. The chain recombines TRBV10-3 with TRBJ2-2, with D possibly matching TRBD2 (6 bases). V gave up 3 bases and J gave up 1 base, with 15 bases separating them. The length of the CDR3 is 17 residues. From germline, CDR1 is ENHRY and CDR2 SYGVKD.

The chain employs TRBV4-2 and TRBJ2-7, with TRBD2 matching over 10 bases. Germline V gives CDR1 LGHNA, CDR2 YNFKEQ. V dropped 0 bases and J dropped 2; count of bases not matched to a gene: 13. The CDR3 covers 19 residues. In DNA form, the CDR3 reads TGTGCCAGCAGCCAAGATACGGGGGGAGCGGGAGGGTCTACCTACGAGCAGTACTTC. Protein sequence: CASSQDTGGAGGSTYEQYF.

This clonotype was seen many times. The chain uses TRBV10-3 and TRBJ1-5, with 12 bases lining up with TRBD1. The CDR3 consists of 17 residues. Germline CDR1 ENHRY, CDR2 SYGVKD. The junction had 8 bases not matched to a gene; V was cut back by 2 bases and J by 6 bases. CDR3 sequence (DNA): TGTGCCATCAGTGAGCGGGGGACAGGGGGCGTTGGTCAGCCCCAGCATTTT. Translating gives CAISERGTGGVGQPQHF.

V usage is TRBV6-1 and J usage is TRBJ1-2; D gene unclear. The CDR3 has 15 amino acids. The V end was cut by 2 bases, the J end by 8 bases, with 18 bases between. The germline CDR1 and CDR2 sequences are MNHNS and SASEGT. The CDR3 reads CASSELLPPAEGYTF. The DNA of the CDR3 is TGTGCCAGCAGTGAACTACTACCCCCCGCGGAGGGCTACACCTTC.

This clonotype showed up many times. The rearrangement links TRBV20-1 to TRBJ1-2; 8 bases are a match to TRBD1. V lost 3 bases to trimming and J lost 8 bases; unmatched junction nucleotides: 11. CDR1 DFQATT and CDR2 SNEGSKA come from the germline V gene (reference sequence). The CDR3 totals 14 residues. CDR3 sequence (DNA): TGCAGTGCTAGGTCTCCAGGGGGCGATTGGGGCTACACCTTC. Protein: CSARSPGGDWGYTF.

The CDR3 sequence is CAISEGLSNQPQHF. CDR3 coding DNA: TGTGCCATCAGTGAGGGGTTGAGCAATCAGCCCCAGCATTTT. The chain employs TRBV10-3 and TRBJ1-5; D ambiguous. V was cut by 2 bases and J by 1 base, with 6 bases left in between. CDR3 length: 14 residues. The germline V gene encodes CDR1 ENHRY and CDR2 SYGVKD.

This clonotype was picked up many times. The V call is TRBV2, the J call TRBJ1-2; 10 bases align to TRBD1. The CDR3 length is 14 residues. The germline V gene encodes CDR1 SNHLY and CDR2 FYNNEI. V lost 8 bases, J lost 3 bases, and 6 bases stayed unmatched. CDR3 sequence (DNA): TGTGCCAGCTCTCGGGACAGGGGTTACTATGGCTACACCTTC. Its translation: CASSRDRGYYGYTF.

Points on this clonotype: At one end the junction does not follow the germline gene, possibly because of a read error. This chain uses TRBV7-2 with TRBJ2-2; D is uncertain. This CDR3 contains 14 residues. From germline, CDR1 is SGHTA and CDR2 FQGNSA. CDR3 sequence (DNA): TGTGCCCGCAGCTTATTCTCGGAAACCGGGGAGCTGTTTTTT. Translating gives CARSLFSETGELFF.

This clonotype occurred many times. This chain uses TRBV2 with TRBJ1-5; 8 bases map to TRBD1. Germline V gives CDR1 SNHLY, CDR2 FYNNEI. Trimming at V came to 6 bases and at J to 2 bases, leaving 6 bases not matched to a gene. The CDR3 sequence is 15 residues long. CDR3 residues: CASSGQGRGNQPQHF. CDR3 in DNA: TGTGCCAGCAGCGGACAGGGAAGGGGCAATCAGCCCCAGCATTTT.

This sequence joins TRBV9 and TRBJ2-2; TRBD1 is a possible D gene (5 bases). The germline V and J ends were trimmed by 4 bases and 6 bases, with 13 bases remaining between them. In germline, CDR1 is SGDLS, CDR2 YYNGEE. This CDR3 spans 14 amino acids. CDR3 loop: CASSQTTVAGELFF. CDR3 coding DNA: TGTGCCAGCAGCCAAACGACAGTCGCCGGGGAGCTGTTTTTT.

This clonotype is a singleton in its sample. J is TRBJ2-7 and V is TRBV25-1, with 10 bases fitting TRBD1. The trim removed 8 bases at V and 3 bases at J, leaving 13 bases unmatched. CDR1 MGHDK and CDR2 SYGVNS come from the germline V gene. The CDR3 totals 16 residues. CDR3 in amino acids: CASAPPPGTGDYEQYF. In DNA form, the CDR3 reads TGTGCCAGCGCCCCCCCTCCCGGGACAGGGGACTACGAGCAGTACTTC.

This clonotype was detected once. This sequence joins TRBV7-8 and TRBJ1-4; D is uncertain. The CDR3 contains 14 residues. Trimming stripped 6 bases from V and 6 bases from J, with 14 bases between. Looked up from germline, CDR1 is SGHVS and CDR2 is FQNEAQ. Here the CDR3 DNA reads TGTGCCAGCAGTCCGAAGACCACTCATGAAAAACTGTTTTTT. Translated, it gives CASSPKTTHEKLFF.

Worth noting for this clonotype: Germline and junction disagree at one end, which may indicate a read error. Written as DNA, the CDR3 is TGCGCCAGCAGCCAAGACCGATCAGGGGGTAGTGAAAAACTGTTTTTT. Its protein product is CASSQDRSGGSEKLFF. V usage is TRBV5-6 and J usage is TRBJ1-4; 7 bases line up with TRBD1. The CDR3 is 16 amino acids. Germline V gives CDR1 SGHDT, CDR2 YYEEEE.

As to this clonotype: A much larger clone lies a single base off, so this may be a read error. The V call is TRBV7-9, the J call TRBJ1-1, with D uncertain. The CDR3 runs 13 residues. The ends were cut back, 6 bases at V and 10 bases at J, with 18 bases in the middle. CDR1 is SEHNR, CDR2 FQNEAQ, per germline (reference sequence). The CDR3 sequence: CASSGEINKTAFF. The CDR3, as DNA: TGTGCCAGCAGTGGCGAGATAAATAAGACAGCTTTCTTT.

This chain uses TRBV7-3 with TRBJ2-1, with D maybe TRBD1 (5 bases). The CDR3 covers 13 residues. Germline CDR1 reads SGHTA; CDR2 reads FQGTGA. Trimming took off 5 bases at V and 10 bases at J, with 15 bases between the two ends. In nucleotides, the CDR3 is TGTGCCAGCAGCCAAGGGCCAGGGATGGAGCAGTTCTTC. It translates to CASSQGPGMEQFF.

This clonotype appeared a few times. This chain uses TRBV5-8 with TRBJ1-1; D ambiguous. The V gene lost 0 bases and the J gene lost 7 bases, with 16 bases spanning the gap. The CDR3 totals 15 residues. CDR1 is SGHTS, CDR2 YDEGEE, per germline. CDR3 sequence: CASSLALDYYYEAFF. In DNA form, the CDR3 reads TGTGCCAGCAGCTTGGCCCTAGATTATTACTATGAAGCTTTCTTT.

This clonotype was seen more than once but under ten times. The DNA for the CDR3 is TGTGCCAGCAGTCCCGGGGGGGGTTCAGGGGCCAACGTCCTGACTTTC. Its translation: CASSPGGGSGANVLTF. The V call is TRBV7-3, the J call TRBJ2-6; the match to TRBD2 covers 8 bases. The CDR3 is made up of 16 amino acids. V was clipped by 6 bases and J by 4 bases; unmatched bases: 8. Germline CDR1 reads SGHTA; CDR2 reads FQGTGA.

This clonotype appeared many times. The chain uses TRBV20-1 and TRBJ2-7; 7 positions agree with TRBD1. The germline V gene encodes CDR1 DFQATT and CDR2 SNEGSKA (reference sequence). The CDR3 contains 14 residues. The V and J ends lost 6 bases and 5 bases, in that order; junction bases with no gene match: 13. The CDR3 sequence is CSAYLTGFADEQYF. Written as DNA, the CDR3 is TGCAGTGCGTACTTGACAGGGTTTGCGGACGAGCAGTACTTC.

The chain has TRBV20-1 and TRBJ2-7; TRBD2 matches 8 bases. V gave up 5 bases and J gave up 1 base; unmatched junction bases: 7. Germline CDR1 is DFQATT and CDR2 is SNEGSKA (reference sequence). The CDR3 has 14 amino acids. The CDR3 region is CSALPSGPSYEQYF. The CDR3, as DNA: TGCAGTGCTCTTCCTAGCGGGCCTTCCTACGAGCAGTACTTC.

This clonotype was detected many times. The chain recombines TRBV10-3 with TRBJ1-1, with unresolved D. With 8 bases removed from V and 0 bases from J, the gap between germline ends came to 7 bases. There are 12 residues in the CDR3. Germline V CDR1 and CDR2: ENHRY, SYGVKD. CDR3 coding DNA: TGTGCCATCGGCGGGATGAACACTGAAGCTTTCTTT. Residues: CAIGGMNTEAFF.